These 28 T cell receptor beta chains share one sample of origin, sequenced in a study of cytomegalovirus exposure and HLA in healthy donors. 60 Vbeta and 13 Jbeta primers were used in PCR. The method was immunoSEQ multiplex PCR; TCRdb's version includes in-frame clones alone and lacks a portion of them. The table gives about 77,000 clones; the top ten clones make up approximately 13% of it. The sequenced sample was PBMCs. The receptors shown here come from a man over 45 in good health and CMV-seropositive.

The J gene is TRBJ1-2, the V gene TRBV5-1; D perhaps matches TRBD1 (6 bases). Germline V gene data show CDR1 as SGHRS and CDR2 as YFSETQ. Trimming shortened V by 3 bases and J by 3 bases, and 15 bases separated the two germline ends. The length of the CDR3 is 15 residues. The CDR3 DNA is TGCGCCAGCAGCTCAGGGGACACCATGTACTATGGCTACACCTTC. Its translation: CASSSGDTMYYGYTF.

The chain is built from TRBV13 and TRBJ1-1; maybe TRBD1 (5 bases). The CDR3 is 14 residues long. In germline, CDR1 is PRHDT, CDR2 FYEKMQ (reference sequence). The ends were cut back, 2 bases at V and 2 bases at J, with 9 bases in the middle. In DNA, the CDR3 is TGTGCCAGCAGCTTAACGGGGGTTAACACTGAAGCTTTCTTT. This translates into CASSLTGVNTEAFF.

In DNA, the CDR3 is TGCGCCAGCAGCCCGGCGGGACAGGGGCGTGAAAAACTGTTTTTT. Translating gives CASSPAGQGREKLFF. V usage is TRBV4-1 and J usage is TRBJ1-4, with 10 bases that match TRBD1. Germline V gene sequence: CDR1 MGHRA, CDR2 YSYEKL. The CDR3 runs 15 residues. V was pared by 4 bases and J by 7 bases, with 6 bases of the junction left unmatched.

The chain recombines TRBV5-1 with TRBJ2-5; 14 nucleotides line up with TRBD2. J was trimmed by 4 bases and V by 4 bases; bases with no gene match: 6. Germline CDR1 SGHRS, CDR2 YFSETQ. This CDR3 has 16 amino acids. CDR3 residues: CASSPGLAGVGETQYF. The CDR3 nucleotides are TGCGCCAGCAGCCCGGGACTAGCGGGAGTAGGAGAGACCCAGTACTTC.

The V gene is TRBV2, the J gene TRBJ1-4, with TRBD1 as a possible D gene (5 bases). Looked up from germline, CDR1 is SNHLY and CDR2 is FYNNEI. This CDR3 spans 16 amino acids. The V gene lost 7 bases and the J gene lost 0 bases, with 15 bases spanning the gap. CDR3 sequence (DNA): TGTGCCAGCATCCTGCCCCAGGGTACAACTAATGAAAAACTGTTTTTT. Residues: CASILPQGTTNEKLFF. Supplemented by reference TRBV2 and TRBJ1-4, the full variable domain reads EPEVTQTPSHQVTQMGQEVILRCVPISNHLYFYWYRQILGQKVEFLVSFYNNEISEKSEIFDDQFSVERPDGSNFTLKIRSTKLEDSAMYFCASILPQGTTNEKLFFGSGTQLSVL.

The CDR3 loop reads CASSLQRRAEQYF. In DNA form, the CDR3 reads TGTGCCAGCAGCTTGCAGCGCAGGGCCGAGCAGTACTTC. The rearrangement links TRBV5-4 to TRBJ2-7; D perhaps matches TRBD1 (5 bases). The germline CDR1 and CDR2 sequences are SGHNT and YYREEE (reference sequence). Between the trimmed V and J ends, which lost 1 base and 6 bases, there was a span of 11 bases. CDR3 length: 13 amino acids. Complete variable domain (other parts from reference TRBV5-4 and TRBJ2-7): ETGVTQSPTHLIKTRGQQVTLRCSSQSGHNTVSWYQQALGQGPQFIFQYYREEENGRGNFPPRFSGLQFPNYSSELNVNALELDDSALYLCASSLQRRAEQYFGPGTRLTVT.

The V call is TRBV11-1, the J call TRBJ2-1; 7 bases map to TRBD2. CDR3 length: 15 residues. Germline lookup yields CDR1 SGHAT and CDR2 FQDESV (reference sequence). The trim removed 3 bases at V and 1 base at J, leaving 3 bases unmatched. The CDR3 DNA follows: TGTGCCAGCAGCTTCCAGCGGGGTTCCTACAATGAGCAGTTCTTC. Translation gives CASSFQRGSYNEQFF.

V and J are TRBV4-1 and TRBJ2-1, with D unclear. The ends were cut back, 0 bases at V and 4 bases at J, with 7 bases in the middle. CDR1 is MGHRA, CDR2 YSYEKL, per germline. The CDR3 covers 14 residues. The CDR3 coding sequence is TGCGCCAGCAGCCAAGATGGAGAGTACAATGAGCAGTTCTTC. This encodes CASSQDGEYNEQFF.

The chain carries TRBV6-1 and TRBJ1-2; D unresolved. V was pared by 7 bases and J by 3 bases, with 15 bases between. The germline CDR1 and CDR2 sequences are MNHNS and SASEGT. The CDR3 extends over 14 amino acids. The CDR3 nucleotides read TGTGCCAGCAACGAGCGGGGATTAGACTATGGCTACACCTTC. Its protein product is CASNERGLDYGYTF.

This chain connects TRBV7-9 to TRBJ2-6, with 7 bases fitting TRBD1. CDR3 length: 16 residues. Losses at the gene ends were 0 bases for V and 6 bases for J; bases not matched to a gene: 5. Looked up from germline, CDR1 is SEHNR and CDR2 is FQNEAQ (reference sequence). As DNA, the CDR3 is TGTGCCAGCAGCTTAGCTGACAGGGTAGAGGCCAACGTCCTGACTTTC. It codes for CASSLADRVEANVLTF.

V gene TRBV6-1 combines with J gene TRBJ2-5; possibly TRBD1 for D (5 bases). CDR1 and CDR2 (germline): MNHNS, SASEGT. The V end was cut by 10 bases, the J end by 4 bases, with 19 bases between. The CDR3 has 14 amino acids. The CDR3 DNA reads as TGTGCCATTCCTTCCCCTGGGGCACGAGAGACCCAGTACTTC. Amino acids: CAIPSPGARETQYF.

The V call is TRBV19, the J call TRBJ1-1, with a weak D call TRBD1 (6 bases). The germline V gene has CDR1 LNHDA and CDR2 SQIVND (reference sequence). The germline V and J ends were trimmed by 1 base and 4 bases, with 10 bases remaining between them. CDR3 length equals 14 residues. CDR3 coding DNA: TGTGCCAGTAGTATAGGACAGGATCTCACTGAAGCTTTCTTT. It translates to CASSIGQDLTEAFF.

The chain combines TRBV27 with TRBJ2-7, with TRBD1 matching 7 bases. The ends lost 7 bases at V and 6 bases at J; junction bases unmatched: 6. The CDR3 contains 12 residues. Germline lookup yields CDR1 MNHEY and CDR2 SMNVEV (reference sequence). CDR3 coding DNA: TGTGCCAGCACTGACAGGGTCGGCGAGCAGTACGTC. Protein sequence: CASTDRVGEQYV.

V and J are TRBV5-1 and TRBJ1-6, with a tentative D call TRBD1 (6 bases). The CDR3 sequence is 16 residues long. Trimming removed 4 bases from V and 3 bases from J, with 14 bases in between. Germline V lookup: CDR1 SGHRS, CDR2 YFSETQ. CDR3 protein: CASSPGQTNYNSPLHF. CDR3 nucleotides: TGCGCCAGCAGCCCTGGACAGACCAACTATAATTCACCCCTCCACTTT.

CDR3 amino acids: CASSLDGGNTIYF. Written as DNA, the CDR3 is TGCGCCAGCAGCTTGGACGGGGGAAACACCATATATTTT. The V call is TRBV5-1, the J call TRBJ1-3; D gene unclear. The CDR3 is made up of 13 amino acids. Germline V CDR1 and CDR2: SGHRS, YFSETQ. Trimming cost V 0 bases and J 4 bases, with 5 bases left between them.

The rearrangement uses TRBV9 and TRBJ1-4, with D possibly TRBD1 on 6 matching bases. This CDR3 is built from 14 residues. CDR1 and CDR2 from the germline V gene are SGDLS and YYNGEE. V dropped 4 bases and J dropped 7 bases, with 14 bases sitting between them. CDR3 sequence (DNA): TGTGCCAGCAGCCAGGGAGGGGGAGGTGAAAAACTGTTTTTT. Its translation: CASSQGGGGEKLFF.

The chain recombines TRBV25-1 with TRBJ1-2; no reliable D call. The CDR3 has 13 amino acids. V gave up 2 bases and J gave up 4 bases, with 8 bases separating them. Germline V gives CDR1 MGHDK, CDR2 SYGVNS. DNA for the CDR3: TGTGCCAGCAGTGAAATGGAGGGCTATGGCTACACCTTC. Its protein product is CASSEMEGYGYTF.

The rearrangement joins TRBV10-2 to TRBJ2-7; 9 bases agree with TRBD1. The J segment lost 3 bases and the V segment lost 1 base, leaving 1 base of the junction unmatched. This CDR3 has 14 residues. The germline CDR1 and CDR2 sequences are WSHSY and SAAADI. CDR3 residues: CASSEWGQGYEQYV. In DNA, the CDR3 is TGCGCCAGCAGTGAGTGGGGACAGGGCTACGAGCAGTACGTC.

The chain carries TRBV4-2 and TRBJ2-5; D perhaps matches TRBD2 (6 bases). V lost 3 bases to trimming and J lost 4 bases, with 12 bases between them. Germline lookup yields CDR1 LGHNA and CDR2 YNFKEQ. This CDR3 comprises 14 residues. The CDR3 spells CASSHGGGGETQYF. The CDR3 coding sequence is TGTGCCAGCAGCCATGGGGGAGGTGGAGAGACCCAGTACTTC.

The chain combines TRBV5-1 with TRBJ2-3; no definite D call. V was pared by 0 bases and J by 5 bases, with 4 bases between. The CDR3 is 12 amino acids. Germline assignment: CDR1 SGHRS and CDR2 YFSETQ. Here the CDR3 DNA reads TGCGCCAGCAGCTTGGGCGGAGATACGCAGTATTTT. This translates into CASSLGGDTQYF.

The chain combines TRBV7-2 with TRBJ2-1; maybe TRBD2 (6 bases). The length of the CDR3 is 14 residues. The germline gives CDR1 SGHTA, CDR2 FQGNSA. The V and J ends lost 5 bases and 13 bases respectively, with 21 bases between them. CDR3 protein: CASSVGGAQSRQFF. CDR3 DNA sequence: TGTGCCAGCAGCGTTGGAGGGGCCCAATCACGACAGTTCTTC.

The V gene is TRBV25-1, the J gene TRBJ1-2; 10 bases are a match to TRBD1. Germline V CDR1 and CDR2: MGHDK, SYGVNS. V shed 6 bases and J 8 bases; nucleotides not matched to a gene: 9. CDR3 length equals 14 residues. The CDR3 region has the DNA TGTGCCAGCAGCCCGGGACAGGGGAGTGCCGGCTACACCTTC. Translating gives CASSPGQGSAGYTF.

The V gene is TRBV5-1, the J gene TRBJ2-5; TRBD1 agrees at 8 bases. The CDR3 contains 16 residues. Germline CDR1 reads SGHRS; CDR2 reads YFSETQ. With 2 bases clipped from V and 5 bases from J, the junction kept 11 bases outside the gene matches. The CDR3 here is CASSLLSQGEIETQYF. CDR3 nucleotides: TGCGCCAGCAGCTTACTATCACAGGGGGAGATCGAGACCCAGTACTTC.

The genes are TRBV6-5 and TRBJ1-1, with a weak D call TRBD1 (5 bases). V lost 6 bases and J 11 bases, leaving 19 bases between the germline ends. Germline V gene data show CDR1 as MNHEY and CDR2 as SVGAGI. The CDR3 extends over 13 amino acids. CDR3 sequence: CASRPPYRYIAFF. CDR3 sequence (DNA): TGTGCCAGCAGACCACCTTACAGGTACATCGCTTTCTTT.

This chain connects TRBV28 to TRBJ1-2; 7 bases map to TRBD1. The CDR3 totals 14 residues. CDR1 and CDR2 from the germline V gene are MDHEN and SYDVKM. J gave up 5 bases and V 5 bases, and 8 bases lay outside the gene matches. The CDR3, as DNA: TGTGCCAGCAGTCCACGGACAGGCTTGTATGGCTACACCTTC. Protein: CASSPRTGLYGYTF.

V usage is TRBV28 and J usage is TRBJ2-5; unclear D gene. The CDR3 length is 12 residues. V was trimmed by 7 bases and J by 4 bases, leaving 10 bases between them. Germline assignment: CDR1 MDHEN and CDR2 SYDVKM. CDR3 nucleotides: TGTGCCAGCAAGGCCAGAGGAGAGACCCAGTACTTC. Translation: CASKARGETQYF.

This rearrangement joins TRBV9 to TRBJ1-5; TRBD1 might be the D (6 bases). Germline V CDR1 and CDR2: SGDLS, YYNGEE. The CDR3 runs 15 residues. The germline V and J ends were trimmed by 0 bases and 2 bases, with 9 bases remaining between them. The DNA of the CDR3 is TGTGCCAGCAGCGTAGGCCGACAGGGCAATCAGCCCCAGCATTTT. Translation: CASSVGRQGNQPQHF.

This sequence joins TRBV10-1 and TRBJ2-3; 13 nucleotides align to TRBD2. Germline values: CDR1 WNHNN, CDR2 SYGVQD (reference sequence). Germline trimming cut 9 bases from V and 9 bases from J; bases unmatched to any gene: 9. CDR3 length equals 14 residues. Here the CDR3 DNA reads TGCGCCAGTTCGACTAGCGGGGGGATCGGGACGCAGTATTTT. Its translation is CASSTSGGIGTQYF.